This TCR beta chain stems from a study of long-term antiretroviral therapy in people with HIV. People in the study who had HIV all got their treatment in the United States. Sequencing relied on immunoSEQ assay v3.0, run at survey level. Sequenced by immunoSEQ multiplex PCR; TCRdb stores in-frame clones only, minus some. The sample has approximately 26,000 clones, around 79% seen once; the top ten hold about 9%. This TCR derives from a woman aged 40-49 years with HIV. Source: unsorted PBMCs, taken 1.2 years after starting antiretroviral therapy.

Here the CDR3 reads CASSIVTDRAPGYEQFF. Written as DNA, the CDR3 is TGTGCCAGTAGTATAGTGACGGACAGGGCCCCTGGATATGAGCAGTTCTTC. This sequence joins TRBV19 and TRBJ2-1, with 8 bases identical to TRBD1. The CDR3 has 17 amino acids. Germline assignment: CDR1 LNHDA and CDR2 SQIVND (reference sequence). V lost 1 base to trimming and J lost 8 bases; unmatched junction nucleotides: 13.